Included here is one TCR beta chain sequence, with context. What it binds is not known. Trimming shortened V by 7 bases and J by 1 base, and 8 bases separated the two germline ends. The CDR3 consists of 14 residues. CDR1 and CDR2 (germline): MNHEY, SMNVEV (reference sequence). This specimen comes from a study of shared clonotypes between healthy human individuals. Study details: Per donor, three plates held CD4 naive cells, three held CD4 memory, two held CD8 naive and one held CD8 memory. General study points: Rarefaction revealed incomplete sorted-subset sequencing despite large depth.

CD8 cells regarded as naive lacked CD45RO, were positively chosen for CCR7, and omitted terminally differentiated effector memory CD45RA+ cells. Sequencing was performed with immunoSEQ multiplex PCR; in TCRdb, only in-frame clones are kept and a portion is missing. The sample has around 2.1 million clones, about 93% seen once. The TCR sequence derives from a young man in good health. Some clones in this sample may be carry-over from other donors' samples. Sequencing used naive CD8+ T cells from PBMCs. The chain joins TRBV27 to TRBJ2-6; D is unclear. Written as DNA, the CDR3 is TGTGCCAGCACCCTTAGGTCTGGGGCCAACGTCCTGACTTTC. It specifies CASTLRSGANVLTF.